These 29 T cell receptor beta chains were sequenced from one sample in a study of beta chain features in type 1 diabetes. The antigens these receptors bind are not known. Investigators reverse transcribed all isolated RNA, so they sequenced expressed TCRB transcripts. The method was immunoSEQ multiplex PCR; TCRdb's version includes in-frame clones alone and lacks a portion of them. The sample shows 95,000 to 150,000 clones, roughly 15% of them seen only once. The study, taken as a whole, reports: In every one of the four CD4+ subsets, TCRB CDR3s were moderately but significantly shorter in Type 1 diabetes patients.

Sequencing was carried out using central memory CD4+ T cells from blood. These receptors all come from a young man with type 1 diabetes.

There are a few counts of this clone. V usage is TRBV7-2 and J usage is TRBJ2-5; possible D gene TRBD2, 6 bases. CDR3 length: 15 amino acids. CDR1 and CDR2 from the germline V gene are SGHTA and FQGNSA. The V and J ends lost 1 base and 5 bases respectively, with 14 bases between them. CDR3 protein: CASSLVGQGGETQYF. As DNA, the CDR3 is TGTGCCAGCAGCTTAGTGGGGCAGGGAGGCGAGACCCAGTACTTC.

Only a few counts were recorded for this clone. The chain has TRBV5-1 and TRBJ2-3; 9 bases align to TRBD1. Germline CDR1 SGHRS, CDR2 YFSETQ. With V trimmed by 5 bases and J by 2 bases, 6 bases remained unmatched. The CDR3 sequence is 15 residues long. CDR3 in amino acids: CASSSGDRVTDTQYF. As DNA, the CDR3 is TGCGCCAGCAGTTCAGGGGACAGGGTCACAGATACGCAGTATTTT.

The sample holds a few counts of this clone. The chain uses TRBV29-1 and TRBJ1-6, with D hard to call. Germline CDR1 SQVTM, CDR2 ANQGSEA. The length of the CDR3 is 14 residues. V dropped 4 bases and J dropped 0 bases, with 7 bases sitting between them. The CDR3 DNA reads as TGCAGCGTTGCGCAGAGCTCCTATAATTCACCCCTCCACTTT. Amino acids: CSVAQSSYNSPLHF. The whole variable domain, remainder taken from reference TRBV29-1 and TRBJ1-6, is SAVISQKPSRDICQRGTSLTIQCQVDSQVTMMFWYRQQPGQSLTLIATANQGSEATYESGFVIDKFPISRPNLTFSTLTVSNMSPEDSSIYLCSVAQSSYNSPLHFGNGTRLTVT.

Concerning this clone: A much larger clonotype is one base distant, so this may be a read error. The rearrangement links TRBV7-9 to TRBJ2-7; D may be TRBD2 (5 bases). The CDR3 loop spans 15 amino acids. CDR1 and CDR2 (germline): SEHNR, FQNEAQ (reference sequence). Trimming cost V 4 bases and J 6 bases, with 19 bases left between them. DNA for the CDR3: TGTGCCAGCAGCTCCCCTAGCCGCGGTGTATTCGAGCAGTACTTC. This gives the protein CASSSPSRGVFEQYF.

This clone occurred a few times. The rearrangement uses TRBV7-2 and TRBJ2-5, with 12 bases fitting TRBD2. The V and J ends lost 5 bases and 7 bases, in that order; junction bases with no gene match: 11. Per germline, CDR1 SGHTA and CDR2 FQGNSA. This CDR3 contains 16 residues. CDR3 nucleotide sequence: TGTGCCAGCAGCATCACTAGCGGGGGGCCTGGCGGGACCCAGTACTTC. Translated, it gives CASSITSGGPGGTQYF. Full variable domain (outside the CDR3, taken from reference TRBV7-2 and TRBJ2-5): GAGVSQSPSNKVTEKGKDVELRCDPISGHTALYWYRQSLGQGLEFLIYFQGNSAPDKSGLPSDRFSAERTGGSVSTLTIQRTQQEDSAVYLCASSITSGGPGGTQYFGPGTRLLVL.

The V and J genes are TRBV6-1 and TRBJ2-3; 7 positions match TRBD2. This CDR3 comprises 15 residues. Germline CDR1 and CDR2: MNHNS and SASEGT. With V trimmed by 5 bases and J by 4 bases, 9 bases remained unmatched. The CDR3 DNA sequence: TGTGCCAGCAGTTTCGTCGGGGGGTTGCCAGATACGCAGTATTTT. Residues: CASSFVGGLPDTQYF.

In this sample, this clone turned up a few times. The J gene is TRBJ2-2, the V gene TRBV4-3; D is unresolved. Trimming stripped 1 base from V and 0 bases from J, with 9 bases between. The CDR3 is 16 amino acids. Germline CDR1 LGHNA, CDR2 YSLEER. The CDR3 region has the DNA TGCGCCAGCAGCCAAGGCCCCGGTGCGAACACCGGGGAGCTGTTTTTT. Translated, it gives CASSQGPGANTGELFF.

This clone was counted between two and nine times. The chain links TRBV6-5 to TRBJ1-2, with a weak D call TRBD1 (6 bases). Looked up from germline, CDR1 is MNHEY and CDR2 is SVGAGI. CDR3 length: 13 amino acids. Trimming took 6 bases from V and 8 from J, leaving 16 bases between them. Here the CDR3 DNA reads TGTGCCAGCAGATCCGGACGGGGGCGAGGCTACACCTTC. This codes for CASRSGRGRGYTF.

The chain employs TRBV18 and TRBJ2-6; TRBD2 agrees at 8 bases. CDR1 and CDR2 (germline): KGHSH, LQKENI. The CDR3 sequence is 18 residues long. V was pared by 3 bases and J by 0 bases, with 7 bases of the junction left unmatched. This chain's CDR3 is CASSPPGLVNSGANVLTF. The CDR3 DNA reads as TGTGCCAGCTCACCCCCGGGACTAGTCAACTCTGGGGCCAACGTCCTGACTTTC.

This clone came up a few times. This chain joins TRBV19 and TRBJ1-3; unclear D gene. Between the trimmed V and J ends, which lost 4 bases and 4 bases, there was a span of 11 bases. Germline loops: CDR1 LNHDA, CDR2 SQIVND (reference sequence). This CDR3 spans 14 amino acids. This CDR3 reads CASSKGAGGNTIYF. In DNA, the CDR3 is TGTGCCAGTAGTAAAGGTGCCGGAGGAAACACCATATATTTT.

This clone has ten or more counts. V gene TRBV7-2 combines with J gene TRBJ2-7; 8 bases are shared with TRBD1. The V segment lost 4 bases and the J segment 2 bases; nucleotides outside the gene matches: 7. Per the germline V gene, CDR1 is SGHTA and CDR2 is FQGNSA. The CDR3 consists of 15 residues. DNA for the CDR3: TGTGCCAGCAGCTACACCGGGACAGGAACCTACGAGCAGTACTTC. This encodes CASSYTGTGTYEQYF.

Comment on this clone: The junction departs from the called germline gene at one end, perhaps through a read error. This chain links TRBV6-1 with TRBJ1-1; possibly TRBD1 for D (6 bases). CDR3 length: 14 residues. Germline V CDR1 and CDR2: MNHNS, SASEGT. In DNA form, the CDR3 reads TGTGCCAGCAGCGAAGTAGGGGGAGGAACTGAAGCTTTCTTT. The encoded protein is CASSEVGGGTEAFF.

In its sample, this clone was seen a few times. At the DNA level, this CDR3 is encoded by other sequences in the same sample as well. This chain joins TRBV7-2 and TRBJ2-1; no firm D call. Germline CDR1 reads SGHTA; CDR2 reads FQGNSA. This CDR3 has 15 amino acids. Trimming took 2 bases from V and 2 from J, leaving 10 bases between them. The CDR3 loop is CASSLRDPTYNEQFF. The CDR3 DNA reads TGTGCCAGCAGCTTACGAGACCCAACCTACAATGAGCAGTTCTTC.

The CDR3 loop is CASSQDWRPGANVLTF. In nucleotides, the CDR3 is TGCGCCAGCAGCCAAGATTGGAGGCCTGGGGCCAACGTCCTGACTTTC. The V call is TRBV4-3, the J call TRBJ2-6, with D possibly TRBD2 on 5 matching bases. Germline V gives CDR1 LGHNA, CDR2 YSLEER. Trimming removed 0 bases from V and 2 bases from J, with 8 bases in between. This CDR3 spans 16 amino acids.

This clone was seen many times. The rearrangement links TRBV7-9 to TRBJ2-3; weak D call: TRBD1 (6 bases). V was clipped by 2 bases and J by 1 base, with 10 bases between them. The CDR3 totals 15 residues. Germline V gives CDR1 SEHNR, CDR2 FQNEAQ (reference sequence). The CDR3 sequence: CASSLSGVGTDTQYF. The DNA of the CDR3 is TGTGCCAGCAGCTTATCAGGGGTAGGCACAGATACGCAGTATTTT.

This clone was detected a few times. The CDR3 sequence is CASSLIRAQGYTF. In DNA, the CDR3 is TGTGCCAGCAGCTTGATCAGGGCACAAGGCTACACCTTC. The rearrangement links TRBV7-2 to TRBJ1-2; tentative D call: TRBD1 (5 bases). V lost 3 bases, J lost 8 bases, and 13 bases lay in between. CDR3 size: 13 residues. The germline CDR1 and CDR2 sequences are SGHTA and FQGNSA.

This sequence joins TRBV5-6 and TRBJ2-3; no clear D gene. This CDR3 has 12 amino acids. Trimming took off 0 bases at V and 4 bases at J, with 3 bases between the two ends. The germline V gene has CDR1 SGHDT and CDR2 YYEEEE. CDR3 sequence reads: CASSLAADTQYF. CDR3 DNA: TGTGCCAGCAGCTTGGCCGCAGATACGCAGTATTTT.

A few counts support this clone. The J gene is TRBJ2-2, the V gene TRBV7-6, with D perhaps assigned TRBD1 or TRBD2 (6 bases each). Trimming pared 5 bases from V and 1 base from J, leaving 17 bases between. Germline V gene lookup returns CDR1 SGHVS and CDR2 FNYEAQ. The CDR3 spans 17 residues. CDR3 sequence reads: CASSRRPGGLNTGELFF. In DNA, the CDR3 is TGTGCCAGCAGCAGACGACCCGGGGGCCTGAACACCGGGGAGCTGTTTTTT.

The J gene is TRBJ2-6, the V gene TRBV28; D is ambiguous. V was clipped by 7 bases and J by 0 bases, with 19 bases between them. CDR1 and CDR2 from the germline V gene are MDHEN and SYDVKM. The CDR3 extends over 18 amino acids. The CDR3 bases are TGTGCCAGCACCAACCTTTTCCCAGATTTCTCTGGGGCCAACGTCCTGACTTTC. It yields the protein CASTNLFPDFSGANVLTF.

This clone occurred a few times. At one of its ends the junction is not consistent with the germline gene, which may arise from a read error. This chain connects TRBV11-2 to TRBJ2-5, with D hard to call. The CDR3 has 11 residues. Germline V CDR1 and CDR2: SGHAT, FQNNGV. DNA for the CDR3: TGTGCCAGCAGCTTCCAAGAGGCCCAGTACTTC. This sequence encodes CASSFQEAQYF.

Ten or more counts support this clone. This chain connects TRBV6-6 to TRBJ2-7; the match to TRBD1 covers 8 bases. V shed 4 bases, J shed 2 bases, and the junction held 4 bases outside the gene matches. CDR1 is MNHNY, CDR2 SVGAGI, per germline (reference sequence). The CDR3 spans 14 residues. The CDR3 coding sequence is TGTGCCAGCAGTTCCGGACAGGGACCCTACGAGCAGTACTTC. Its protein product is CASSSGQGPYEQYF.

V gene TRBV10-3 combines with J gene TRBJ1-6; TRBD1 matches at 8 bases. Germline CDR1 ENHRY, CDR2 SYGVKD. Trimming at V came to 6 bases and at J to 10 bases, leaving 5 bases not matched to a gene. The CDR3 spans 13 residues. CDR3 DNA: TGTGCCATCAGGGACAGGGAGGAATCACCCCTCCACTTT. It codes for CAIRDREESPLHF.

This clone turned up a few times. The CDR3 coding sequence is TGCAGCGTTGGACAGGGGTGGGACAATCAGCCCCAGCATTTT. It yields the protein CSVGQGWDNQPQHF. The chain carries TRBV29-1 and TRBJ1-5; TRBD1 matches at 8 bases. CDR3 size: 14 residues. The junction had 5 bases not matched to a gene; V was cut back by 4 bases and J by 3 bases. Germline V lookup: CDR1 SQVTM, CDR2 ANQGSEA.

The J gene is TRBJ2-2, the V gene TRBV14, with TRBD2 as a possible D gene (5 bases). In germline, CDR1 is SGHDN, CDR2 FVKESK. CDR3 length: 14 amino acids. V was shortened by 3 bases and J by 1 base, with 6 bases between the two germline ends. The CDR3 protein is CASSQEVNTGELFF. DNA for the CDR3: TGTGCCAGCAGCCAGGAGGTGAACACCGGGGAGCTGTTTTTT.

In DNA, the CDR3 is TGTGCCAGCACCATAGGTATGGCCTCCTCCAACTATGGCTACACCTTC. This codes for CASTIGMASSNYGYTF. The genes are TRBV9 and TRBJ1-2; D is ambiguous. Germline V CDR1 and CDR2: SGDLS, YYNGEE. The CDR3 is 16 amino acids. Trimming took off 6 bases at V and 2 bases at J, with 20 bases between the two ends.

The V gene is TRBV2, the J gene TRBJ2-7; D is uncertain. The CDR3 contains 12 residues. CDR1 and CDR2 from the germline V gene are SNHLY and FYNNEI. The ends were cut back, 3 bases at V and 3 bases at J, with 6 bases in the middle. CDR3 region: CASSDYSYEQYF. For the CDR3, the DNA is TGTGCCAGCAGTGATTACAGCTACGAGCAGTACTTC.

The chain joins TRBV7-2 to TRBJ2-7; 7 bases are shared with TRBD1. The trim removed 6 bases at V and 5 bases at J, leaving 10 bases unmatched. CDR1 is SGHTA and CDR2 is FQGNSA in the germline V gene. The CDR3 runs to 14 residues. The CDR3 bases are TGTGCCAGCAGGCCGACAGGGCCCCGAAACGAGCAGTACTTC. It specifies CASRPTGPRNEQYF.

This clone was observed a few times. The V and J genes are TRBV27 and TRBJ1-2; D uncertain. The V end was cut by 5 bases, the J end by 2 bases, with 15 bases between. This CDR3 has 15 amino acids. The germline CDR1 and CDR2 sequences are MNHEY and SMNVEV (reference sequence). The DNA of the CDR3 is TGTGCCAGCAGTCCATCGGACGGCACGAACTATGGCTACACCTTC. Amino acids: CASSPSDGTNYGYTF.

This clone was seen repeatedly, ten times or more. The chain carries TRBV19 and TRBJ2-1; D might be TRBD2 (6 bases). V lost 2 bases, J lost 4 bases, and 15 bases lay in between. The CDR3 consists of 16 residues. The germline CDR1 and CDR2 sequences are LNHDA and SQIVND (reference sequence). The CDR3 here is CASSIRLGGDYNEQFF. Written as DNA, the CDR3 is TGTGCCAGTAGTATAAGGCTCGGCGGGGATTACAATGAGCAGTTCTTC.